These 10 T cell receptor beta chains originate from one sample sequenced in a study of T cell changes during pregnancy in multiple sclerosis. Data came from immunoSEQ multiplex PCR; TCRdb stores just in-frame clones and leaves some out. The sample shows some 59,000 clones, about nine tenths of them seen only once. Source: peripheral blood, taken in the second trimester of pregnancy. These receptors all come from a female donor with multiple sclerosis, enrolled in a pregnancy study.

The chain links TRBV28 to TRBJ1-2, with a possible D match to TRBD1 (5 bases). Trimming pared 3 bases from V and 13 bases from J, leaving 15 bases between. Germline values: CDR1 MDHEN, CDR2 SYDVKM. The CDR3 contains 12 residues. The CDR3 loop is CASSFLQGVFTF. The CDR3 nucleotides read TGTGCCAGCAGTTTTCTTCAGGGTGTTTTCACCTTC.

The V and J genes are TRBV30 and TRBJ1-4; D is possibly TRBD1 (5 bases). The CDR3 is 15 amino acids. Per germline, CDR1 GTSNPN and CDR2 SVGIG (reference sequence). Between the trimmed V and J ends, which lost 4 bases and 0 bases, there was a span of 12 bases. Here the CDR3 reads CAWKPLTATNEKLFF. CDR3 sequence (DNA): TGTGCCTGGAAGCCCCTGACAGCAACTAATGAAAAACTGTTTTTT. The full variable domain, its missing parts supplied by reference TRBV30 and TRBJ1-4, is SQTIHQWPATLVQPVGSPLSLECTVEGTSNPNLYWYRQAAGRGLQLLFYSVGIGQISSEVPQNLSASRPQDRQFILSSKKLLLSDSGFYLCAWKPLTATNEKLFFGSGTQLSVL.

The rearrangement joins TRBV2 to TRBJ2-5, with D tentatively TRBD1 (5 bases). The germline CDR1 and CDR2 sequences are SNHLY and FYNNEI. This CDR3 contains 14 residues. The V end was cut by 8 bases, the J end by 2 bases, with 15 bases between. The CDR3 region is CASSPGMVQETQYF. CDR3 DNA: TGTGCCAGCTCGCCAGGGATGGTGCAAGAGACCCAGTACTTC.

This sequence joins TRBV19 and TRBJ1-3; D remains ambiguous. CDR1 is LNHDA, CDR2 SQIVND, per germline (reference sequence). V lost 2 bases and J lost 0, with 2 bases in between. The CDR3 sequence is 13 residues long. The CDR3 bases are TGTGCCAGTAGTATACACTCTGGAAACACCATATATTTT. The encoded protein is CASSIHSGNTIYF.

The chain uses TRBV18 and TRBJ1-1; D remains unclear. CDR3 size: 15 residues. Germline CDR1 KGHSH, CDR2 LQKENI. V lost 0 bases, J lost 7 bases, and 15 bases lay in between. The CDR3 DNA is TGTGCCAGCTCACCACCGCAAGGCCTTGAGGGTGAAGCTTTCTTT. It is translated as CASSPPQGLEGEAFF. Looking up the rest from reference TRBV18 and TRBJ1-1 gives the full variable domain: NAGVMQNPRHLVRRRGQEARLRCSPMKGHSHVYWYRQLPEEGLKFMVYLQKENIIDESGMPKERFSAEFPKEGPSILRIQQVVRGDSAAYFCASSPPQGLEGEAFFGQGTRLTVV.

CDR3 DNA sequence: TGTGCCAGCAGCTTAAGCCTAGCGGGGATGTACAATGAGCAGTTCTTC. Translated: CASSLSLAGMYNEQFF. This rearrangement joins TRBV7-9 to TRBJ2-1; 9 positions match TRBD2. This CDR3 spans 16 amino acids. Germline V gene lookup returns CDR1 SEHNR and CDR2 FQNEAQ (reference sequence). V was clipped by 2 bases and J by 4 bases; unmatched bases: 6. The full variable domain, in which reference TRBV7-9 and TRBJ2-1 provide the parts outside the CDR3, is DTGVSQNPRHKITKRGQNVTFRCDPISEHNRLYWYRQTLGQGPEFLTYFQNEAQLEKSRLLSDRFSAERPKGSFSTLEIQRTEQGDSAMYLCASSLSLAGMYNEQFFGPGTRLTVL.

The table lists this clone with a few counts. The rearrangement joins TRBV9 to TRBJ1-4, with TRBD1 matching over 9 bases. The CDR3 contains 14 residues. The V gene end was trimmed by 4 bases and the J gene end by 7 bases; junction bases not matched to a gene: 5. Looked up from germline, CDR1 is SGDLS and CDR2 is YYNGEE. CDR3 in amino acids: CASSRDRDSEKLFF. CDR3 nucleotides: TGTGCCAGCAGCCGGGACAGGGATTCTGAAAAACTGTTTTTT. Full variable domain (rest looked up from reference TRBV9 and TRBJ1-4): DSGVTQTPKHLITATGQRVTLRCSPRSGDLSVYWYQQSLDQGLQFLIQYYNGEERAKGNILERFSAQQFPDLHSELNLSSLELGDSALYFCASSRDRDSEKLFFGSGTQLSVL.

The genes are TRBV9 and TRBJ2-6, with 10 bases matching TRBD1. CDR1 is SGDLS, CDR2 YYNGEE, per germline. V shed 0 bases, J shed 0 bases, and the junction held 9 bases outside the gene matches. This CDR3 has 20 residues. Here the CDR3 reads CASSVVPTGGLVSGANVLTF. The CDR3 nucleotides read TGTGCCAGCAGCGTAGTCCCGACAGGGGGCCTAGTCTCTGGGGCCAACGTCCTGACTTTC. The full variable domain, with the rest looked up from reference TRBV9 and TRBJ2-6, is DSGVTQTPKHLITATGQRVTLRCSPRSGDLSVYWYQQSLDQGLQFLIQYYNGEERAKGNILERFSAQQFPDLHSELNLSSLELGDSALYFCASSVVPTGGLVSGANVLTFGAGSRLTVL.

The gene calls are TRBV10-3 and TRBJ1-1; D gene ambiguous. This CDR3 comprises 17 residues. Looked up from germline, CDR1 is ENHRY and CDR2 is SYGVKD. The germline V and J ends were trimmed by 4 bases and 2 bases, with 20 bases remaining between them. CDR3: CAISARQSLEDNTEAFF. The CDR3 nucleotides read TGTGCCATCAGTGCGCGGCAGTCACTCGAAGACAACACTGAAGCTTTCTTT.

The chain uses TRBV27 and TRBJ1-1, with D maybe TRBD1 (6 bases). This CDR3 region has 16 residues. Per germline, CDR1 MNHEY and CDR2 SMNVEV (reference sequence). The ends were cut back, 3 bases at V and 0 bases at J, with 14 bases in the middle. CDR3 region: CASSLGHKGMNTEAFF. CDR3 DNA: TGTGCCAGCAGTTTGGGACACAAAGGTATGAACACTGAAGCTTTCTTT.